This is a list of T cell receptor beta chains from one sample in a study of identical twins. TCRdb recomputed calls from the 5' RACE reads with MiXCR, one row per CDR3 protein. The repertoire holds approximately 680,000 distinct CDR3 sequences, with about 7.1% as singletons. The same specimen was also included in a second study, on yellow fever vaccine responses in identical twins.

Input material: PBMCs. These receptors all stem from a woman aged 18-29 years in good health. CDR3s leave out the opening cysteine and the closing phenylalanine or tryptophan.

CDR3 protein	J gene	V gene
ASSPPGASSQNIQY	TRBJ2-4	TRBV4-1
ASTPIGLYEQY	TRBJ2-7	TRBV28
ASSLAIGQAVTGELF	TRBJ2-2	TRBV7-6
ASSQDRGGSQPQH	TRBJ1-5	TRBV4-1
ASSLAGKSSSGNTIY	TRBJ1-3	TRBV7-9
ASSAEGQGWGQPQH	TRBJ1-5	TRBV12-3/TRBV12-4
SVVPSGDTEAF	TRBJ1-1	TRBV29-1
ASSLPNTGELF	TRBJ2-2	TRBV11-2
SAYRDGYYSNQPQH	TRBJ1-5	TRBV20-1
SARREGRGVTNEKLF	TRBJ1-4	TRBV20-1
ASSSRGSPLH	TRBJ1-6	TRBV12-3/TRBV12-4
SVTLGGAHNEQF	TRBJ2-1	TRBV29-1
ASSFVRDRVSLAKNIQY	TRBJ2-4	TRBV5-4
ASTPLAALYNEQF	TRBJ2-1	TRBV2
ASSERASGVGEQF	TRBJ2-1	TRBV2
ATNLGPSAGELF	TRBJ2-2	TRBV5-1
ASSPRLAGETEQF	TRBJ2-1	TRBV12-3/TRBV12-4
ASSFKGIKTGELF	TRBJ2-2	TRBV12-3/TRBV12-4
AISDTNRGGSGANVLT	TRBJ2-6	TRBV10-3
ASSFPSGFANTGELF	TRBJ2-2	TRBV7-9
ASSLLAERETQY	TRBJ2-5	TRBV7-9
ASIPLAGQVNTGELF	TRBJ2-2	TRBV12-3/TRBV12-4
ASSLGVDQPQH	TRBJ1-5	TRBV5-1
ASRYKNTGELF	TRBJ2-2	TRBV12-3/TRBV12-4
ASSQGLAGFGEQY	TRBJ2-7	TRBV11-2
SVEEDREQY	TRBJ2-7	TRBV29-1
ASKAGQGTGAF	TRBJ1-1	TRBV2
SVEGLAGIKGGELF	TRBJ2-2	TRBV29-1
ASSPLQGRNTEAF	TRBJ1-1	TRBV5-1
SAILGLALNEQY	TRBJ2-7	TRBV20-1
ASNPPGGEQF	TRBJ2-1	TRBV12-3/TRBV12-4
SGAGEAYEQY	TRBJ2-7	TRBV29-1
ASSPKSGKSYGYT	TRBJ1-2	TRBV5-5
AISDSGRAVETQY	TRBJ2-5	TRBV10-3
SAERDYNSPLH	TRBJ1-6	TRBV20-1
ASSLAAAGAYNEQF	TRBJ2-1	TRBV5-6
ASAIDSSYNPGANVLT	TRBJ2-6	TRBV6-1
ASSTGTGNTDTQY	TRBJ2-3	TRBV5-1
SLVWGTEAF	TRBJ1-1	TRBV20-1
ASSFPRTGLATGNTIY	TRBJ1-3	TRBV28
ASKGPREREQF	TRBJ2-1	TRBV12-3/TRBV12-4
ASSPTVPEQY	TRBJ2-7	TRBV7-2